This T cell receptor (beta chain) came from a study of Ad26.COV2.S vaccination and SARS-CoV-2 variants. Treatment given: about 20 received Ad26.COV2.S at low or high dose, single or two shots; 5 received placebo; per-sample allocation not given. Vaccine and placebo recipients were sampled on day 63 after the first injection. With V trimmed by 6 bases and J by 3 bases, 3 bases remained unmatched. The CDR3 extends over 14 amino acids. In germline, CDR1 is LNHDA, CDR2 SQIVND (reference sequence). This clone occurred a few times. Here immunoSEQ multiplex PCR was the method, and the copy in TCRdb shows in-frame clones only, minus some. In the table there are about 440,000 clones, 87% of which are singletons.

This chain joins TRBV19 and TRBJ1-5; TRBD1 matches at 9 bases. The sequenced sample was peripheral blood, obtained in a trial of Ad26.COV2.S vaccine versus placebo. The sequence was obtained from a person aged 18-65 years who received the Ad26.COV2.S COVID-19 vaccine or a placebo. The CDR3 bases are TGTGCCAGTAGCAGGACAGGGGACAATCAGCCCCAGCATTTT. Its translation is CASSRTGDNQPQHF.